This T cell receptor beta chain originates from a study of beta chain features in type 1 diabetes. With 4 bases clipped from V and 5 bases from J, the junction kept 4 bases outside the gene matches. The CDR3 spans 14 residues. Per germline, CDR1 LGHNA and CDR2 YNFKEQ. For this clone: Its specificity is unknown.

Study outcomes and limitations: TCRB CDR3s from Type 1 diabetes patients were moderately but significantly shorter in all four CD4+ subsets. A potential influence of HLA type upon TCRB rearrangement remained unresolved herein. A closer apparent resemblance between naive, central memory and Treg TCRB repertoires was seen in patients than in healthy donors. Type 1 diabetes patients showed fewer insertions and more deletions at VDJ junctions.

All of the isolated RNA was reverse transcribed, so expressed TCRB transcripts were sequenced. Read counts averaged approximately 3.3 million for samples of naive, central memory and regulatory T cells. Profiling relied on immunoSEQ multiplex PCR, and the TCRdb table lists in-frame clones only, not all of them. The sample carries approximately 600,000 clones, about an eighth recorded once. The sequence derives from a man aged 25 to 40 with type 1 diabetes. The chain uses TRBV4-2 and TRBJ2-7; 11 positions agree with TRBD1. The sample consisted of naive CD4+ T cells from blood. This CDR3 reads CASSRDRGIDEQYF. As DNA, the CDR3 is TGTGCCAGCAGCCGGGACAGGGGGATCGACGAGCAGTACTTC.